This TCR beta chain was sequenced for a study of blood T cells in healthy people across ages. Findings and limits, study-wide: Getting older went along with TCR beta diversity per million T cells dropping roughly linearly. Diversity estimates drawn from one million T cells were deemed underestimates.

The authors ran a second PCR of 7 to 11 cycles using a sample-barcoded 5' primer and a J-beta primer mix. Each cDNA molecule carried a tag from a template-switch adaptor that contained 12 random nucleotides. TCRdb ran MiXCR on the 5' RACE reads and lists one entry per CDR3 protein. The sample lists fewer than 800,000 distinct CDR3 sequences; around 25% were seen once. V lost 1 base and J lost 4; bases outside the gene matches: 11. Germline CDR1 reads MGHDK; CDR2 reads SYGVNS. The length of the CDR3 is 17 residues. This clonotype was observed once. Its antigen is not known. These same records also appear under a second study, on T cells of mothers and their children.

Sample: blood. V usage is TRBV25-1 and J usage is TRBJ2-5, with 8 positions matching TRBD2. The clonotype comes from a boy younger than 18 in good health. As DNA, the CDR3 is TGTGCCAGCAGTGAATCTCTAGCGACTAGCGTTCGAGAGACCCAGTACTTC. Translation: CASSESLATSVRETQYF.